Below, 21 T cell receptor beta chains from the same sample are listed, as sequenced in a study of blood T cell repertoires in COVID-19. Libraries were prepared by immunoSEQ multiplex PCR; TCRdb keeps only in-frame clonotypes and omits some of them. The sample records some 220,000 clones, around 85% being singletons. The sample consisted of PBMCs or T cells enriched from blood (not recorded which). These TCRs come from a woman between 50 and 59 years old in a cohort exposed to, infected with or recovered from COVID-19 (not recorded which).

This sequence joins TRBV30 and TRBJ2-6, with TRBD1 as a possible D gene (5 bases). V was shortened by 3 bases and J by 2 bases, with 11 bases between the two germline ends. In germline, CDR1 is GTSNPN, CDR2 SVGIG (reference sequence). CDR3 length: 15 amino acids. The CDR3 DNA reads as TGTGCCTGGAGCCATAGGGGCGCTGGGGCCAACGTCCTGACTTTC. It translates to CAWSHRGAGANVLTF.

The chain's CDR3 is CASSFHRGYQETQYF. DNA of the CDR3: TGTGCCAGCAGCTTCCACAGGGGATATCAAGAGACCCAGTACTTC. The chain combines TRBV5-5 with TRBJ2-5, with 7 nucleotides matching TRBD1. This CDR3 is built from 15 residues. J gave up 2 bases and V 2 bases, and 6 bases lay outside the gene matches. Germline V CDR1 and CDR2: SGHKS, YYEKEE (reference sequence).

Only one count was recorded for this clone. The CDR3 DNA reads TGTGCCAGCAGCTTGGGGGCGGGGTCCCGCACAGATACGCAGTATTTT. This encodes CASSLGAGSRTDTQYF. The chain combines TRBV5-5 with TRBJ2-3; perhaps TRBD2 as D (6 bases). Germline assignment: CDR1 SGHKS and CDR2 YYEKEE (reference sequence). Deletions cut 0 bases from V and 1 base from J, with 12 bases between. The CDR3 contains 16 residues.

This clone was seen once. The V call is TRBV7-2, the J call TRBJ1-6; unclear D gene. V was cut by 1 base and J by 0 bases, with 10 bases left in between. Germline V gene sequence: CDR1 SGHTA, CDR2 FQGNSA. The CDR3 sequence is 17 residues long. CDR3 nucleotide sequence: TGTGCCAGCAGCTTAGAGCGGCCTAGCTCCTATAATTCACCCCTCCACTTT. This sequence encodes CASSLERPSSYNSPLHF. Drawing the rest from reference TRBV7-2 and TRBJ1-6, the complete variable domain is GAGVSQSPSNKVTEKGKDVELRCDPISGHTALYWYRQSLGQGLEFLIYFQGNSAPDKSGLPSDRFSAERTGGSVSTLTIQRTQQEDSAVYLCASSLERPSSYNSPLHFGNGTRLTVT.

In its sample, this clone was seen a few times. The DNA for the CDR3 is TGTGCCAGCCAACCGGGACAGGGGTTAGGGGAGCAGTACTTC. It is translated as CASQPGQGLGEQYF. The V call is TRBV6-5, the J call TRBJ2-7; 10 bases fit TRBD1. The J segment lost 7 bases and the V segment lost 8 bases, leaving 11 bases of the junction unmatched. The V gene's germline CDR1 is MNHEY and CDR2 SVGAGI. This CDR3 is 14 amino acids long.

The J gene is TRBJ1-5, the V gene TRBV10-3, with D perhaps matching TRBD1 (5 bases). V gave up 2 bases and J gave up 1 base, with 15 bases separating them. Germline V lookup: CDR1 ENHRY, CDR2 SYGVKD. The CDR3 runs 17 residues. In DNA form, the CDR3 reads TGTGCCATCAGTGAGAATCTGCGGGGGGGAAGCAATCAGCCCCAGCATTTT. Translated: CAISENLRGGSNQPQHF.

The CDR3, as DNA: TGTGCCAGCAGCCACCGGCCGGGGATGGGTATTAGCGGAAAACTGTTTTTT. Translation: CASSHRPGMGISGKLFF. J is TRBJ1-4 and V is TRBV3-1 (or the pseudogene TRBV3-2); no clear D gene. This CDR3 spans 17 amino acids. The germline V and J ends were trimmed by 3 bases and 10 bases, with 24 bases remaining between them. The germline CDR1 and CDR2 sequences are LGHDT and YNNKEL (reference sequence).

The V gene is TRBV11-2, the J gene TRBJ2-7; TRBD2 agrees at 14 bases. In germline, CDR1 is SGHAT, CDR2 FQNNGV. The CDR3 sequence is 16 residues long. Trimming at V came to 4 bases and at J to 4 bases, leaving 6 bases not matched to a gene. The CDR3 here is CASSYPGLAGEYEQYF. Here the CDR3 DNA reads TGTGCCAGCAGCTACCCGGGACTAGCGGGGGAATACGAGCAGTACTTC.

The genes are TRBV28 and TRBJ1-3, with D perhaps matching TRBD1 (5 bases). V lost 6 bases and J 3 bases, leaving 15 bases between the germline ends. Germline lookup yields CDR1 MDHEN and CDR2 SYDVKM. This CDR3 has 15 amino acids. The CDR3 coding sequence is TGTGCCAGCAGCCCGCCCCCGGGACTTGGAAACACCATATATTTT. Translated, it gives CASSPPPGLGNTIYF.

The CDR3 DNA reads as TGTGCCTGGACCTATGGACAGGGCCCAGATACGCAGTATTTT. This codes for CAWTYGQGPDTQYF. This chain connects TRBV30 to TRBJ2-3; 8 bases map to TRBD1. In germline, CDR1 is GTSNPN, CDR2 SVGIG (reference sequence). The junction had 7 bases not matched to a gene; V was cut back by 4 bases and J by 4 bases. There are 14 residues in the CDR3.

This chain uses TRBV4-2 with TRBJ2-5; 14 bases line up with TRBD2. This CDR3 is 15 amino acids long. With 3 bases clipped from V and 4 bases from J, the junction kept 1 base outside the gene matches. Germline loops: CDR1 LGHNA, CDR2 YNFKEQ. CDR3 sequence (DNA): TGTGCCAGCAGCCAGACTAGCGGGGGGGGAGAGACCCAGTACTTC. Translating it yields CASSQTSGGGETQYF.

This clone has only one observation. The chain combines TRBV9 with TRBJ2-2; D is possibly TRBD2 (6 bases). V lost 4 bases, J lost 1 base, and 14 bases lay in between. This CDR3 spans 16 amino acids. In germline, CDR1 is SGDLS, CDR2 YYNGEE. This CDR3 reads CASSPLSGLNTGELFF. CDR3 DNA: TGTGCCAGCAGCCCACTTAGCGGCTTGAACACCGGGGAGCTGTTTTTT.

V is TRBV7-9 and J is TRBJ1-6, with a weak D call TRBD1 (6 bases). This CDR3 spans 14 amino acids. Germline V gives CDR1 SEHNR, CDR2 FQNEAQ (reference sequence). V was trimmed by 2 bases and J by 8 bases, leaving 10 bases between them. CDR3 sequence: CASSLRDTYSPLHF. DNA for the CDR3: TGTGCCAGCAGCTTAAGGGACACTTATTCACCCCTCCACTTT.

This clone occurred once. V gene TRBV5-4 combines with J gene TRBJ1-1, with TRBD1 as a possible D gene (6 bases). The germline V and J ends were trimmed by 4 bases and 4 bases, with 20 bases remaining between them. The CDR3 covers 16 residues. Germline V gene data show CDR1 as SGHNT and CDR2 as YYREEE (reference sequence). Here the CDR3 DNA reads TGTGCCAGCAGCCGTGCCCCACAGGGTATGGGCACTGAAGCTTTCTTT. Translated: CASSRAPQGMGTEAFF.

This chain joins TRBV29-1 and TRBJ1-2, with 7 bases that match TRBD1. V dropped 5 bases and J dropped 6; count of bases not matched to a gene: 15. The CDR3 is made up of 15 amino acids. Germline CDR1 SQVTM, CDR2 ANQGSEA. The CDR3 DNA follows: TGCAGCGTTTTCAGACCAGCAGGACAGGCAAATGGCTACACCTTC. Its protein product is CSVFRPAGQANGYTF.

The V gene is TRBV7-9, the J gene TRBJ2-2; possible D gene TRBD2, 6 bases. Germline CDR1 and CDR2: SEHNR and FQNEAQ (reference sequence). There are 15 residues in the CDR3. The ends were cut back, 2 bases at V and 3 bases at J, with 10 bases in the middle. CDR3 DNA: TGTGCCAGCAGCTTACGCGGGACCTACACCGGGGAGCTGTTTTTT. This gives the protein CASSLRGTYTGELFF.

As concerns this clone: Other DNA sequences in the same sample also yield this CDR3. The V gene is TRBV11-2, the J gene TRBJ2-5; no firm D call. Germline CDR1 is SGHAT and CDR2 is FQNNGV. The CDR3 covers 13 residues. The V end was cut by 7 bases, the J end by 4 bases, with 13 bases between. CDR3 residues: CASTTGARETQYF. CDR3 DNA: TGTGCCAGCACTACTGGAGCGAGAGAGACCCAGTACTTC.

This rearrangement joins TRBV12-5 to TRBJ1-2, with D possibly being TRBD1 (6 bases). This CDR3 is 13 amino acids long. CDR1 is LGHNT and CDR2 is FRNRAP in the germline V gene. Trimming left V 3 bases short and J 8 bases short, with 13 bases between. CDR3: CASGFWGLSGYTF. The CDR3 DNA is TGTGCTAGTGGTTTTTGGGGGCTAAGCGGCTACACCTTC.

V gene TRBV5-1 combines with J gene TRBJ1-2, with TRBD1 matching 8 bases. The CDR3 is 14 amino acids. Per germline, CDR1 SGHRS and CDR2 YFSETQ. The J segment lost 4 bases and the V segment lost 2 bases, leaving 4 bases of the junction unmatched. The chain's CDR3 is CASSFGQGTYGYTF. The DNA for the CDR3 is TGCGCCAGCAGCTTCGGACAGGGAACCTATGGCTACACCTTC.

The chain links TRBV7-9 to TRBJ1-2; 8 bases agree with TRBD1. J lost 6 bases, V lost 5 bases, and 17 bases had no gene match. Germline V gene lookup returns CDR1 SEHNR and CDR2 FQNEAQ (reference sequence). The CDR3 runs 17 residues. The CDR3 is CASSPKGRKQGDHGYTF. CDR3 bases: TGTGCCAGCAGCCCTAAGGGAAGAAAACAGGGGGACCATGGCTACACCTTC.

This chain uses TRBV3-1 (or the pseudogene TRBV3-2) with TRBJ2-2; 10 bases fit TRBD1. Losses at the gene ends were 3 bases for V and 1 base for J; bases not matched to a gene: 8. The CDR3 runs 18 residues. Germline V lookup: CDR1 LGHDT, CDR2 YNNKEL (reference sequence). The CDR3, as DNA: TGTGCCAGCAGCCACGACAGGGGGCACTTAAGGAACACCGGGGAGCTGTTTTTT. Residues: CASSHDRGHLRNTGELFF.